This T cell receptor (beta chain) is from a study of blood T cell repertoires in COVID-19. Study-wide background: The United States, Italy and Spain were the sources of the acute and convalescent COVID-19 samples.

V gave up 2 bases and J gave up 6 bases, with 10 bases separating them. Germline V gene sequence: CDR1 LGHDT, CDR2 YNNKEL (reference sequence). CDR3 length: 14 amino acids. In the source study's methods: How many nucleated cells were present was estimated from reference gene primer amplification. Only in-frame clones appear in the TCRdb table, and some are missing; sequencing was by immunoSEQ multiplex PCR. That table gives V, J and clone size, and the DNA gave D and trimming. The top ten clones hold 3.5% to 4% of a sample with roughly 330,000 clones, roughly 88% of them seen once. The clonotype was recovered from a woman between 45 and 60 years old with active or convalescent COVID-19. The sample was peripheral blood. The chain has TRBV3-1 (or the pseudogene TRBV3-2) and TRBJ2-2, with D perhaps matching TRBD1 (5 bases). CDR3 region: CASSQSRAAGELFF. In DNA, the CDR3 is TGTGCCAGCAGCCAATCCAGGGCGGCCGGGGAGCTGTTTTTT.